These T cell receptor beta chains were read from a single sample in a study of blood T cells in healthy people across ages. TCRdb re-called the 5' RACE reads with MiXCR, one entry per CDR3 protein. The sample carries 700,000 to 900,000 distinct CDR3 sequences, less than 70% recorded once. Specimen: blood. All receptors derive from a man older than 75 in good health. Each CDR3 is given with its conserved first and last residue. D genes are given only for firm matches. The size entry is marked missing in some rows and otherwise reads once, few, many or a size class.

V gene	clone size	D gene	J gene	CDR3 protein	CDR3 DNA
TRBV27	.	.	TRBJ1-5	CASSLGGWANQPQHF	TGTGCCAGCAGTTTGGGGGGATGGGCTAATCAGCCCCAGCATTTT
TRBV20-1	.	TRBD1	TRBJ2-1	CSHGTGHYNEQFF	TGCAGTCACGGGACAGGGCACTACAATGAGCAGTTCTTC
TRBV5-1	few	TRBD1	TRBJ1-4	CASSPQGFEKLFF	TGCGCCAGCAGCCCACAGGGGTTTGAAAAACTGTTTTTT
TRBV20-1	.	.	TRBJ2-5	CSAGGGQETQYF	TGCAGTGCTGGAGGGGGGCAAGAGACCCAGTACTTC
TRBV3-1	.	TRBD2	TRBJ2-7	CASSQDLAGGIDEQYF	TGTGCCAGCAGCCAAGATCTAGCGGGAGGTATCGACGAGCAGTACTTC
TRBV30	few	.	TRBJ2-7	CAWSFPHGPQPCYEQYF	TGTGCCTGGAGTTTCCCACACGGCCCCCAACCCTGCTACGAGCAGTACTTC
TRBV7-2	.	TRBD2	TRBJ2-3	CASSQRGRTDTQYF	TGTGCCAGCAGCCAGCGGGGCCGCACAGATACGCAGTATTTT
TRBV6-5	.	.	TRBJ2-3	CASSYPPADTQYF	TGTGCCAGCAGTTACCCCCCCGCAGATACGCAGTATTTT
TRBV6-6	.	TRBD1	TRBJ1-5	CAAAGGGGSQPQHF	TGTGCCGCCGCAGGAGGGGGCGGAAGTCAGCCCCAGCATTTT
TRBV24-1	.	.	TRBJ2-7	CATQEGYEQYF	TGTGCCACCCAAGAGGGATACGAGCAGTACTTC
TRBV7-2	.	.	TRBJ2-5	CASSLGGTQTQYF	TGTGCCAGCAGCTTAGGCGGGACCCAGACCCAGTACTTC
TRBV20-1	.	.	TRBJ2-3	CSARRDGIGHRYAYF	TGCAGTGCTAGACGGGACGGGATCGGGCACAGATACGCGTATTTT
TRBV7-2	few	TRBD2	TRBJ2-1	CASSYMAGVSGNEQFF	TGTGCCAGCAGCTACATGGCGGGAGTATCTGGCAATGAGCAGTTCTTC
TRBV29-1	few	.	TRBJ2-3	CSVVGGTISTDTQYF	TGCAGCGTTGTGGGGGGAACGATTAGCACAGATACGCAGTATTTT
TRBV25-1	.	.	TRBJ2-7	CASGRGSLYEQYF	TGTGCCAGCGGACGGGGGTCACTCTACGAGCAGTACTTC
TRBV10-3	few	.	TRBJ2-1	CAISESSGNYNEQFF	TGTGCCATCAGTGAGTCGAGTGGGAACTACAATGAGCAGTTCTTC
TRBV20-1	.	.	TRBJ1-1	CSASRTVNTEAFF	TGCAGTGCTAGTAGGACGGTGAACACTGAAGCTTTCTTT
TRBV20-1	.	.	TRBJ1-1	CSARIGGNTEAFF	TGCAGTGCTAGAATCGGGGGGAACACTGAAGCTTTCTTT
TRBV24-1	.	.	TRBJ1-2	CATSRGINYGYTF	TGTGCCACCAGCAGGGGCATTAACTATGGCTACACCTTC
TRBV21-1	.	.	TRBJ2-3	CASSKAGPIAGRTQYF	TGTGCCAGCAGCAAAGCCGGTCCCATAGCGGGCCGTACGCAGTATTTT
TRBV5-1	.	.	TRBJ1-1	CASSPQGLNTEAFF	TGCGCCAGCAGCCCCCAGGGGTTGAACACTGAAGCTTTCTTT
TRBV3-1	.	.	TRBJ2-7	CASSQFLPGRTPGYYEQYF	TGTGCCAGCAGCCAATTTCTCCCGGGACGAACACCGGGATACTACGAGCAGTACTTC
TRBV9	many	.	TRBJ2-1	CASSATDSSYNEQFF	TGTGCCAGCAGCGCAACGGACAGCTCCTACAATGAGCAGTTCTTC
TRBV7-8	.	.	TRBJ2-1	CASSSHLNEQFF	TGTGCCAGCAGCTCCCACCTTAATGAGCAGTTCTTC